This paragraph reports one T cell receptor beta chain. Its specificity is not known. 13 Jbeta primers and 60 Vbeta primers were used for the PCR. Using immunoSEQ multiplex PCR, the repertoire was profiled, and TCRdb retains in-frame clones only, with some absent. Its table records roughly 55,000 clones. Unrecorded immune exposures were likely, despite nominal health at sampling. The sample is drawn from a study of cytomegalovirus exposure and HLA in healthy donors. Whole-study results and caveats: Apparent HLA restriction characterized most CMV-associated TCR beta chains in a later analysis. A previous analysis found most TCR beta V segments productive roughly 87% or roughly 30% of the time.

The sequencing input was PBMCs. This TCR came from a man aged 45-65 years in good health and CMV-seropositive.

CDR3 sequence (DNA): TGTGCCAGCAGTGACGGCCAGGGACTTACCTACGAGCAGTACTTC. Translating it yields CASSDGQGLTYEQYF. The chain combines TRBV25-1 with TRBJ2-7, with D tentatively TRBD2 (6 bases). Germline V gene data show CDR1 as MGHDK and CDR2 as SYGVNS. CDR3 length: 15 residues. V was pared by 3 bases and J by 2 bases, with 14 bases between.